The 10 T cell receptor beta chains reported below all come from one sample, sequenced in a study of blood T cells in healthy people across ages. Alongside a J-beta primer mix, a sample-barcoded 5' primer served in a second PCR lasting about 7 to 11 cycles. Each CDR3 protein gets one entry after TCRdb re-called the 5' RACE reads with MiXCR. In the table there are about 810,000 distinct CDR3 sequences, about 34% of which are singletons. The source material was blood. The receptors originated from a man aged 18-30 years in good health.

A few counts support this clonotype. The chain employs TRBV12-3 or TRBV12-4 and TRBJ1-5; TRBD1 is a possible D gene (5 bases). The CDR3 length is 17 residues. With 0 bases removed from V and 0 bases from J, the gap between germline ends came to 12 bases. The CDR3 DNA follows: TGTGCCAGCAGTTTAGCCCGGTGGGGACTTAGCAATCAGCCCCAGCATTTT. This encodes CASSLARWGLSNQPQHF.

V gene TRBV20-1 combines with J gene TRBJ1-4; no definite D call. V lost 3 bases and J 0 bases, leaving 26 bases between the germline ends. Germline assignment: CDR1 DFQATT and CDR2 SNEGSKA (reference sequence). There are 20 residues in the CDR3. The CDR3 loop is CSARVRANYVRLATNEKLFF. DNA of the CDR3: TGCAGTGCTAGGGTTCGGGCTAATTACGTGAGACTCGCAACTAATGAAAAACTGTTTTTT.

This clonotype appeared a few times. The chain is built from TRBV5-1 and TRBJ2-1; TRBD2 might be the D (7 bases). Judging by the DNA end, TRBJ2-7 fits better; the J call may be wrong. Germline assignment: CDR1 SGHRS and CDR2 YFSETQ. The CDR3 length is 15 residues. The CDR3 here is CASSPDPGGRNEQYF. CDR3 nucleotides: TGCGCCAGCAGCCCGGATCCGGGGGGCCGGAATGAGCAGTACTTC.

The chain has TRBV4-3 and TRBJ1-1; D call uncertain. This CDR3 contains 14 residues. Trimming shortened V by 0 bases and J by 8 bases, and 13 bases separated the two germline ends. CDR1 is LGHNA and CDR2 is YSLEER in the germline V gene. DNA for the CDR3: TGCGCCAGCAGCCAAGACTCTGTGAACGGAGAAGCTTTCTTT. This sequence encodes CASSQDSVNGEAFF.

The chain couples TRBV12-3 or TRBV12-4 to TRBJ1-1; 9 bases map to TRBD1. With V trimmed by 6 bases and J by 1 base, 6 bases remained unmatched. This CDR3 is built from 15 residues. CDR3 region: CASRINRGRNTEAFF. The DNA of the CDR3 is TGTGCCAGCAGAATTAACAGGGGGCGGAACACTGAAGCTTTCTTT.

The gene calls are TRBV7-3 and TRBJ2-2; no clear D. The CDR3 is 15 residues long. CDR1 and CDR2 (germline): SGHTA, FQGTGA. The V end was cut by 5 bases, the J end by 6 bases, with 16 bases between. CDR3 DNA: TGTGCCAGCAGCCCCGACGGAGCTTTTGCCGGGGAGCTGTTTTTT. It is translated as CASSPDGAFAGELFF.

CDR3 DNA sequence: TGTGCCAGCAGTGAATGGCGGAACAATCAGCCCCAGCATTTT. Protein sequence: CASSEWRNNQPQHF. The gene calls are TRBV2 and TRBJ1-5, with no clear D. CDR1 and CDR2 (germline): SNHLY, FYNNEI. The V end was cut by 2 bases, the J end by 3 bases, with 8 bases between. CDR3 length equals 14 residues. Full variable domain (remainder filled in from reference TRBV2 and TRBJ1-5): EPEVTQTPSHQVTQMGQEVILRCVPISNHLYFYWYRQILGQKVEFLVSFYNNEISEKSEIFDDQFSVERPDGSNFTLKIRSTKLEDSAMYFCASSEWRNNQPQHFGDGTRLSIL.

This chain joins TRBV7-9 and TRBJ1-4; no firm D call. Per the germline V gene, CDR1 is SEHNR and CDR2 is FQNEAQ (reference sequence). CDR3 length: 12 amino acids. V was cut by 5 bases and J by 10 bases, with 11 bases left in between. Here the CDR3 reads CASSTDPGKLFF. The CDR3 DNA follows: TGTGCCAGCAGCACGGACCCAGGAAAACTGTTTTTT.

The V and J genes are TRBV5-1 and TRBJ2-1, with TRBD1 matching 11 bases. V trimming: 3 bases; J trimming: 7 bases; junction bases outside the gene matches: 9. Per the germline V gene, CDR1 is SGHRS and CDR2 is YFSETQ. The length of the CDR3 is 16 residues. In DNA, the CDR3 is TGCGCCAGCAGCTCCTGGCGGACAGGGGGCGAGAATGAGCAGTTCTTC. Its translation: CASSSWRTGGENEQFF. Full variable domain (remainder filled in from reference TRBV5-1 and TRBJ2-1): KAGVTQTPRYLIKTRGQQVTLSCSPISGHRSVSWYQQTPGQGLQFLFEYFSETQRNKGNFPGRFSGRQFSNSRSEMNVSTLELGDSALYLCASSSWRTGGENEQFFGPGTRLTVL.

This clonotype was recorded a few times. This CDR3 is CASSDIGTGPNEQFF. CDR3 nucleotides: TGTGCCAGCAGTGATATCGGGACGGGACCCAATGAGCAGTTCTTC. This rearrangement joins TRBV2 to TRBJ2-1, with D perhaps given as TRBD1 or TRBD2 (5 bases each). The germline V and J ends were trimmed by 3 bases and 6 bases, with 15 bases remaining between them. Germline CDR1 is SNHLY and CDR2 is FYNNEI. The CDR3 consists of 15 residues.